The 12 T cell receptor beta chains in this list originate from one sample, sequenced in a study of T cells in Graves' hyperthyroidism and ophthalmopathy. Regions amplified from RNA transcripts were the TCR beta CDR3 regions. Researchers ran a first-round RT-PCR on the TCR CDR3 using the HTBI primer set. TCRdb re-called the multiplex PCR reads through MiXCR, storing one row per CDR3 protein. The sample lists 450,000 to 500,000 distinct CDR3 sequences, about 20% occurring once. The sample was blood. Receptors were obtained from a woman aged 70-85 years with Graves' ophthalmopathy.

The V gene is TRBV7-9, the J gene TRBJ1-5; 10 nucleotides agree with TRBD1. V lost 5 bases to trimming and J lost 6 bases; unmatched junction nucleotides: 7. Germline V CDR1 and CDR2: SEHNR, FQNEAQ (reference sequence). This CDR3 is 15 amino acids long. The CDR3 DNA reads TGTGCCAGCAGCGCGGACAGGGGGAAGGGTCAGCCCCAGCATTTT. Protein: CASSADRGKGQPQHF.

The table lists this clonotype with many counts. This chain joins TRBV11-2 and TRBJ2-1; TRBD1 matches 10 bases. V lost 6 bases to trimming and J lost 8 bases; unmatched junction nucleotides: 7. The CDR3 contains 14 residues. In germline, CDR1 is SGHAT, CDR2 FQNNGV. CDR3 protein: CASSMTGGQDEQFF. For the CDR3, the DNA is TGTGCCAGCAGTATGACAGGGGGCCAGGATGAGCAGTTCTTC.

V gene TRBV6-1 combines with J gene TRBJ2-3; 9 nucleotides agree with TRBD1. The CDR3 runs 15 residues. J lost 6 bases, V lost 7 bases, and 11 bases had no gene match. Per the germline V gene, CDR1 is MNHNS and CDR2 is SASEGT. CDR3 nucleotide sequence: TGTGCCAGCACGACCACAGGGGGCAGAAGCGATACGCAGTATTTT. It specifies CASTTTGGRSDTQYF.

This sequence joins TRBV9 and TRBJ1-5; the D gene is possibly TRBD1 (5 bases). Germline V CDR1 and CDR2: SGDLS, YYNGEE. The CDR3 loop spans 14 amino acids. Trimming removed 3 bases from V and 5 bases from J, with 12 bases in between. The CDR3, as DNA: TGTGCCAGCAGCGCGTCCGGGGGGGATCAGCCCCAGCATTTT. Translation: CASSASGGDQPQHF. Combining the CDR3 with reference TRBV9 and TRBJ1-5 gives the whole variable domain DSGVTQTPKHLITATGQRVTLRCSPRSGDLSVYWYQQSLDQGLQFLIQYYNGEERAKGNILERFSAQQFPDLHSELNLSSLELGDSALYFCASSASGGDQPQHFGDGTRLSIL.

This clonotype turned up a few times. The chain employs TRBV20-1 and TRBJ2-5; D remains unclear. The V end was cut by 3 bases, the J end by 2 bases, with 7 bases between. The CDR3 runs 12 residues. Germline V gives CDR1 DFQATT, CDR2 SNEGSKA (reference sequence). The CDR3 region is CSASLLQETQYF. Written as DNA, the CDR3 is TGCAGTGCTAGCCTATTACAAGAGACCCAGTACTTC.

The V gene is TRBV30, the J gene TRBJ2-3, with D unresolved. V lost 4 bases to trimming and J lost 5 bases, with 7 bases between them. The CDR3 is 11 residues long. Germline assignment: CDR1 GTSNPN and CDR2 SVGIG (reference sequence). In DNA, the CDR3 is TGTGCCTGGATTTCTTTAGATACGCAGTATTTT. It is translated as CAWISLDTQYF.

In this sample, this clonotype turned up a few times. This chain links TRBV28 with TRBJ1-2; a possible D gene is TRBD1 (5 bases). The CDR3 loop spans 15 amino acids. V was cut by 8 bases and J by 3 bases, with 19 bases left in between. The V gene's germline CDR1 is MDHEN and CDR2 SYDVKM. CDR3 protein: CASWGKRGVYYGYTF. The DNA for the CDR3 is TGTGCCAGCTGGGGAAAACGGGGCGTATACTATGGCTACACCTTC.

The sample holds many counts of this clonotype. V usage is TRBV28 and J usage is TRBJ1-1; 11 positions match TRBD1. The V gene end was trimmed by 3 bases and the J gene end by 0 bases; junction bases not matched to a gene: 3. The germline V gene encodes CDR1 MDHEN and CDR2 SYDVKM. The CDR3 is 16 amino acids. CDR3 nucleotides: TGTGCCAGCAGTTTGGTGGGACAGGGGGTGAACACTGAAGCTTTCTTT. Residues: CASSLVGQGVNTEAFF.

V usage is TRBV7-8 and J usage is TRBJ2-3; D unclear. The CDR3 has 12 residues. Trimming stripped 8 bases from V and 6 bases from J, with 12 bases between. CDR1 and CDR2 from the germline V gene are SGHVS and FQNEAQ. The CDR3 DNA reads TGTGCCAGCTGTTGGGGTAGGGATACGCAGTATTTT. It yields the protein CASCWGRDTQYF.

This clonotype turned up a few times. The J gene is TRBJ2-5, the V gene TRBV19; D is possibly TRBD1 or TRBD2 (5 bases each). Germline CDR1 LNHDA, CDR2 SQIVND (reference sequence). The CDR3 covers 15 residues. V lost 5 bases, J lost 5 bases, and 18 bases lay in between. The CDR3 region is CASSSSPIEGETQYF. The CDR3 bases are TGTGCCAGTAGTTCGTCGCCTATCGAGGGGGAGACCCAGTACTTC.

Regarding this clonotype: A much larger clone differs by one base, so this may be a read error. V and J are TRBV5-1 and TRBJ2-3; 7 bases map to TRBD1. Trimming took 0 bases from V and 4 from J; bases not matched to a gene: 5. The germline V gene has CDR1 SGHRS and CDR2 YFSETQ. The CDR3 runs 15 residues. The CDR3 sequence is CASSLVDRVSDTQYF. The CDR3 DNA is TGCGCCAGCAGCTTGGTCGACAGGGTGTCAGATACGCAGTATTTT.

On this clonotype itself: This may arise from a read error, as a much more abundant clone is one base away. Because the CDR3 is missing its conserved closing phenylalanine or tryptophan, this is likely a read error. This chain uses TRBV6-2 or TRBV6-3 with TRBJ1-1; no definite D call. Germline lookup yields CDR1 MNHEY and CDR2 SVGEGT. Deletions cut 2 bases from V and 0 bases from J, with 25 bases between. This CDR3 is 20 amino acids long. The CDR3 is CASSYAARDTRATMNTEAFS. In DNA form, the CDR3 reads TGTGCCAGCAGTTACGCGGCACGCGATACCCGGGCTACCATGAACACTGAAGCTTTCTCT.